The clone carrying this T cell receptor (beta chain) was seen ten or more times. No antigen is known for it. This record comes from a study of regulatory T cells in long-lasting Graves disease. Overall study results and limits: Comparison showed that persistent patients shared more public clonotypes (about 2,800) than new patients (approximately 930).

Construction of TCR beta libraries relied on iRepertoire HTBI primers and on Arm-PCR targeting CDR3 regions. TCRdb used MiXCR to reprocess the multiplex PCR reads, holding one entry per CDR3 protein. Of some 370,000 distinct CDR3 sequences in the sample, 10% to 15% are singletons; the top ten hold 15% to 20%. Deletions cut 3 bases from V and 3 bases from J, with 15 bases between. The CDR3 spans 15 residues. Germline V CDR1 and CDR2: MNHEY, SMNVEV (reference sequence). The time point here: newly diagnosed GD, antithyroid drugs for less than 3 months. RNA from PBMCs was the source of the TCR library. These sequences were also reported in another study, on T cells in Graves' hyperthyroidism and ophthalmopathy. From that report: Uncontrolled infection, other autoimmune disease, pregnancy or lactation disqualified patients from enrolment. First-round RT-PCR of the TCR CDR3 relied on the HTBI primer set.

The clonotype comes from a woman under 30 with Graves disease. The V gene is TRBV27, the J gene TRBJ2-7; weak D call: TRBD2 (5 bases). The sequenced sample was peripheral blood mononuclear cells (PBMCs), obtained at new diagnosis, from a patient treated with antithyroid drugs. CDR3: CASSFTLGGFYEQYF. CDR3 in DNA: TGTGCCAGCAGTTTTACACTAGGAGGTTTCTACGAGCAGTACTTC.